This TCR beta chain was identified in a study of T cell repertoires in cytomegalovirus infection. Turning to the study itself: Both CMV infection and a matching HLA type were indicated by public TCR beta signatures.

Study-level points and caveats: HLA-C-restricted TCR beta clonotypes specific for CMV led the ex vivo response. CMV carriers with the relevant HLA were identified by cumulative public TCR beta family frequency.

As to this clonotype: The antigen is undetermined.

This CDR3 contains 15 residues. The germline V and J ends were trimmed by 0 bases and 2 bases, with 10 bases remaining between them. One entry per CDR3 protein, called by TCRdb with MiXCR from the reads. The sample carries more than 150,000 distinct CDR3 sequences, approximately 19% recorded once. The sequenced sample consisted of PBMCs. This clonotype was sampled from a human donor in good health (CMV status not recorded). Some clones in this sample may be carry-over from other donors' samples. The V call is TRBV23-1, the J call TRBJ2-5, with D tentatively TRBD2 (5 bases). TRBV23-1 belongs to the ORF category, with a function that is uncertain. Here the CDR3 reads CASSQSRAEQETQYF. CDR3 DNA sequence: TGCGCCAGCAGTCAATCGCGGGCAGAGCAAGAGACCCAGTACTTC.